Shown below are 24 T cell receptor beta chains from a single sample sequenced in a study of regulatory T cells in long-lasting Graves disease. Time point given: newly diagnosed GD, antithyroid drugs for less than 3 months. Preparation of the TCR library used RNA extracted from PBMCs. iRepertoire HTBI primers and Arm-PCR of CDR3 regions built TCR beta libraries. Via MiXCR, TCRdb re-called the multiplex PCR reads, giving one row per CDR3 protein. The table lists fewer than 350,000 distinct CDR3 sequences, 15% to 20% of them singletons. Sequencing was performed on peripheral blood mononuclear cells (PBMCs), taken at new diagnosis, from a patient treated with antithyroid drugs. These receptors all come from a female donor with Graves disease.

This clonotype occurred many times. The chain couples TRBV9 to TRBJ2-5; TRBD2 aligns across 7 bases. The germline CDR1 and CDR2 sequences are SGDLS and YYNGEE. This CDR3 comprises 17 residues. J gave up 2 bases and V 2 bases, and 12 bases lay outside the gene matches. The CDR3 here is CASSVGGAGARQETQYF. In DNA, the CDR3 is TGTGCCAGCAGCGTGGGAGGGGCGGGAGCACGTCAAGAGACCCAGTACTTC.

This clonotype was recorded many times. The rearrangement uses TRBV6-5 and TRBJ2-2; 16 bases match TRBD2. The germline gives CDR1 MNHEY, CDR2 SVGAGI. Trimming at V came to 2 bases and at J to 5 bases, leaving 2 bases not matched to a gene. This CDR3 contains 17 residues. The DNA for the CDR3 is TGTGCCAGCAGTTACGTGGGACTAGCGGGAGGGACCGGGGAGCTGTTTTTT. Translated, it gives CASSYVGLAGGTGELFF.

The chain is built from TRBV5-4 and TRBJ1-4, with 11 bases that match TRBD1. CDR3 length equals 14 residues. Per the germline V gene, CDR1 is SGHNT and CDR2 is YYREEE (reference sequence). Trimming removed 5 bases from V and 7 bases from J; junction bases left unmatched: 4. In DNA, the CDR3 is TGTGCCAGCAGTGGACAGGGGGCAGGTGAAAAACTGTTTTTT. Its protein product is CASSGQGAGEKLFF.

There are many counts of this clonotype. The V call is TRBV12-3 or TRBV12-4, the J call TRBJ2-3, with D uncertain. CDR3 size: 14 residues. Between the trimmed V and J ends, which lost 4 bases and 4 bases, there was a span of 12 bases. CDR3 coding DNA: TGTGCCAGCAGTTCCTCAGTGAAATCAGATACGCAGTATTTT. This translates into CASSSSVKSDTQYF.

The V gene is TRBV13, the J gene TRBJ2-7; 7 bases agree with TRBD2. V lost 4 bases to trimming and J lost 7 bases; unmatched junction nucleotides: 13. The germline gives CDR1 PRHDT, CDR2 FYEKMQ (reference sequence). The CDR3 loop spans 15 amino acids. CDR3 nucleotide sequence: TGTGCCAGCAGCTATGGGACCTCCGGGGGGAGGGAGCAGTACTTC. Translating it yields CASSYGTSGGREQYF.

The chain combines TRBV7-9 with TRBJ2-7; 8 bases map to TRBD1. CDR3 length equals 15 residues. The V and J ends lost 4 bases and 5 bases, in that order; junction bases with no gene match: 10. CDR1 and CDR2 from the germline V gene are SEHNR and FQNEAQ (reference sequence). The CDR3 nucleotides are TGTGCCAGCAGCTCGGACAGGGAGGTATTCCACGAGCAGTACTTC. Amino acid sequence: CASSSDREVFHEQYF.

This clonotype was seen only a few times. The CDR3 DNA follows: TGTGCCACCAGCAGAGCAGGGACCTACTATGGCTACACCTTC. Its protein is CATSRAGTYYGYTF. The genes are TRBV15 and TRBJ1-2, with D possibly TRBD1 on 5 matching bases. Trimming left V 1 base short and J 3 bases short, with 9 bases between. The germline CDR1 and CDR2 sequences are LNHNV and YYDKDF (reference sequence). This CDR3 spans 14 amino acids.

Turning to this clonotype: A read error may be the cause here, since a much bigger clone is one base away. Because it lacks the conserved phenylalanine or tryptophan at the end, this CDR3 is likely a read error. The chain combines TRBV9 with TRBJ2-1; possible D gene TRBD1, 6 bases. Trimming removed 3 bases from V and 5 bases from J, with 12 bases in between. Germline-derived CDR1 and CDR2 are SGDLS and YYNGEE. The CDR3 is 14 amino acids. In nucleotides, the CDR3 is TGTGCCAGCAGCGCGCCGGGACAACACAATGAGCAGTTCCTC. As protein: CASSAPGQHNEQFL.

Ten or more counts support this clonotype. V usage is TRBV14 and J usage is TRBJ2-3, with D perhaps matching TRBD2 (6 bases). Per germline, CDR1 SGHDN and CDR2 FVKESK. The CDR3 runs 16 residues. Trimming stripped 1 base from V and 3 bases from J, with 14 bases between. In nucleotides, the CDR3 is TGTGCCAGCAGCCAAGGGACTACGCTCCGGACAGATACGCAGTATTTT. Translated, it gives CASSQGTTLRTDTQYF.

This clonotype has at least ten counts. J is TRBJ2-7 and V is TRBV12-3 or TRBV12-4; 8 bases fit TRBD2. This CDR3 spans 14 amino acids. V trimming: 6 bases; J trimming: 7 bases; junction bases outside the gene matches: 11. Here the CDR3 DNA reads TGTGCCAGCAGCTTAACGGGAGGGCCTAGGGAGCAGTACTTC. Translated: CASSLTGGPREQYF.

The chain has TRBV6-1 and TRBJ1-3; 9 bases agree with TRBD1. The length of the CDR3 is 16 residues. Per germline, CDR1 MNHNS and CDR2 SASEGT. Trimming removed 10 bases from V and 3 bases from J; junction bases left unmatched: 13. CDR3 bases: TGTGCCACCGCCGGGACAGGGTCTGAATTTGGAAACACCATATATTTT. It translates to CATAGTGSEFGNTIYF.

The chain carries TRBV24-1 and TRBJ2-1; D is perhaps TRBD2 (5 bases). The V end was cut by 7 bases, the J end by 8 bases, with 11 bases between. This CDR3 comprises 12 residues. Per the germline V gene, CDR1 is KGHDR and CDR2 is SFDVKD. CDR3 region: CATRGYGDEQFF. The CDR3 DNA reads TGTGCCACCAGGGGTTACGGGGATGAGCAGTTCTTC.

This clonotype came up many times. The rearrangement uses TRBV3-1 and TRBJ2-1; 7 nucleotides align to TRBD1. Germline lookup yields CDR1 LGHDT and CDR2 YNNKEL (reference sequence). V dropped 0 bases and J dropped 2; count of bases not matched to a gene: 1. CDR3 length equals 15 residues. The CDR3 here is CASSQDDRAYNEQFF. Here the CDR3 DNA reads TGTGCCAGCAGCCAAGATGACAGGGCCTACAATGAGCAGTTCTTC.

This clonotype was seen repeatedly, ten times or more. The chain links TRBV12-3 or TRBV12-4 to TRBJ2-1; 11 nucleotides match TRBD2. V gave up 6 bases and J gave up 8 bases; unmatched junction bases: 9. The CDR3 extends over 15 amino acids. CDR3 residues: CASSKTSGSAHEQFF. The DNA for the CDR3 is TGTGCCAGCAGCAAAACTAGCGGGAGTGCCCATGAGCAGTTCTTC.

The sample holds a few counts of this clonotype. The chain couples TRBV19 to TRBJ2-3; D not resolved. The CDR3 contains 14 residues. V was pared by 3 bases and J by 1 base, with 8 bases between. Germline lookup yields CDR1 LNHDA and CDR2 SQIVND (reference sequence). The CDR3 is CASSIRSGTDTQYF. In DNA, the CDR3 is TGTGCCAGTAGTATCAGGTCAGGCACAGATACGCAGTATTTT. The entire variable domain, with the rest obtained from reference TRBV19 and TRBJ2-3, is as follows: DGGITQSPKYLFRKEGQNVTLSCEQNLNHDAMYWYRQDPGQGLRLIYYSQIVNDFQKGDIAEGYSVSREKKESFPLTVTSAQKNPTAFYLCASSIRSGTDTQYFGPGTRLTVL.

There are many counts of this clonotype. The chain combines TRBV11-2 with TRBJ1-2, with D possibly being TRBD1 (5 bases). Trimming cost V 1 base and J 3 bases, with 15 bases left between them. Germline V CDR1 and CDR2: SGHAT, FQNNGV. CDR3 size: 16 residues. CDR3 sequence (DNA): TGTGCCAGCAGCTTAGGATTCGGGGGAAGGGACTATGGCTACACCTTC. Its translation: CASSLGFGGRDYGYTF.

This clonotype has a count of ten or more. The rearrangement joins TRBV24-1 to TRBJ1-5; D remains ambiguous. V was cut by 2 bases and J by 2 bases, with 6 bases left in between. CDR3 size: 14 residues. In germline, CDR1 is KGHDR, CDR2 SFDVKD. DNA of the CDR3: TGTGCCACCAGTGATTACAGTGGCAATCAGCCCCAGCATTTT. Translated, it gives CATSDYSGNQPQHF.

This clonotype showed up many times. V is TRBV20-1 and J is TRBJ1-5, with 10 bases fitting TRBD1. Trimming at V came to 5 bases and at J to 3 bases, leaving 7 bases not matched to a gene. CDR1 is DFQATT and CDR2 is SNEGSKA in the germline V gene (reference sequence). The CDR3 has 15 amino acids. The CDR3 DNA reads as TGCAGTGCTCAAAATGGACAGGGGGACAATCAGCCCCAGCATTTT. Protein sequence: CSAQNGQGDNQPQHF.

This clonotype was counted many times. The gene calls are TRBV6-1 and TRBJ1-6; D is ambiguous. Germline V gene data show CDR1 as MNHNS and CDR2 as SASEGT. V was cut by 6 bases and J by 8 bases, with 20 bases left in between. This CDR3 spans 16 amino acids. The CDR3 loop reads CASRPDGWSNHSPLHF. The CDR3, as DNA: TGTGCCAGCAGACCCGACGGTTGGTCGAACCATTCACCCCTCCACTTT.

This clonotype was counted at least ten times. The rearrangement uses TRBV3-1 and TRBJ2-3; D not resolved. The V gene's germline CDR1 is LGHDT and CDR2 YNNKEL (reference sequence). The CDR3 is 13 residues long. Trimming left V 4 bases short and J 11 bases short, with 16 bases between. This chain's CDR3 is CASSRDSLIEQYF. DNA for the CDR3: TGTGCCAGCAGCCGAGACTCGCTTATTGAGCAGTATTTT.

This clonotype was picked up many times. Written as DNA, the CDR3 is TGTGCCAGCAGTTTGTTGGGGGGCGGGAGCAATCAGCCCCAGCATTTT. It translates to CASSLLGGGSNQPQHF. The chain is built from TRBV28 and TRBJ1-5, with D tentatively TRBD1 (6 bases). The V and J ends lost 3 bases and 1 base respectively, with 13 bases between them. Germline V lookup: CDR1 MDHEN, CDR2 SYDVKM. There are 16 residues in the CDR3.

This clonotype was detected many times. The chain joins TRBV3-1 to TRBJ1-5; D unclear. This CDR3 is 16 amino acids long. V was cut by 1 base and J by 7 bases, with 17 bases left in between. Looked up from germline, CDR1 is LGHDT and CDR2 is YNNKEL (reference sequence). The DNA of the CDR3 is TGTGCCAGCAGCCAAGGGGCTCTTAGCCGCATACAGCCCCAGCATTTT. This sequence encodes CASSQGALSRIQPQHF.

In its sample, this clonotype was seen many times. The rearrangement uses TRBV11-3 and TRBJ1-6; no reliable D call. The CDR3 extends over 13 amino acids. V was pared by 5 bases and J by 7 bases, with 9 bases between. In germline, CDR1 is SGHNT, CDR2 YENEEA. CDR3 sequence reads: CASSIATNSPLHF. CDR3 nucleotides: TGTGCCAGCAGCATCGCGACGAATTCACCCCTCCACTTT. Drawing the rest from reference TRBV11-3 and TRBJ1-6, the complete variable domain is EAGVVQSPRYKIIEKKQPVAFWCNPISGHNTLYWYLQNLGQGPELLIRYENEEAVDDSQLPKDRFSAERLKGVDSTLKIQPAELGDSAVYLCASSIATNSPLHFGNGTRLTVT.

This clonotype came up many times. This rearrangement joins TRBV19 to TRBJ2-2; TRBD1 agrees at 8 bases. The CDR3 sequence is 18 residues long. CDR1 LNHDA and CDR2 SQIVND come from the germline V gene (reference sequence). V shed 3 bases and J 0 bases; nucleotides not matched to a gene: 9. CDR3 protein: CASSIIRGLHANTGELFF. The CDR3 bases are TGTGCCAGTAGTATCATCAGGGGGCTTCACGCGAACACCGGGGAGCTGTTTTTT.